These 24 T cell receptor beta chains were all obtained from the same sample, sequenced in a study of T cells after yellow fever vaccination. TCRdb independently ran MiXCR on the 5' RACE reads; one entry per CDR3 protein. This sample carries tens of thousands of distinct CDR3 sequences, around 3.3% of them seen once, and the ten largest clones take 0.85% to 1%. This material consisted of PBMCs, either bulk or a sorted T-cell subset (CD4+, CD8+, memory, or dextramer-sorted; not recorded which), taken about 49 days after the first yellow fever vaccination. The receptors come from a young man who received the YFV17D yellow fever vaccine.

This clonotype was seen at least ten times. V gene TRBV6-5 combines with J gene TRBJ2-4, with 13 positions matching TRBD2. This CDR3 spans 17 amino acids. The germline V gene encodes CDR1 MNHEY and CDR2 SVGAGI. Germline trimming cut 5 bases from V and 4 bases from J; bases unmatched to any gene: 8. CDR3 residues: CASSTTSGGADKNIQYF. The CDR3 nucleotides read TGTGCCAGCAGTACAACTAGCGGGGGGGCAGATAAAAACATTCAGTACTTC.

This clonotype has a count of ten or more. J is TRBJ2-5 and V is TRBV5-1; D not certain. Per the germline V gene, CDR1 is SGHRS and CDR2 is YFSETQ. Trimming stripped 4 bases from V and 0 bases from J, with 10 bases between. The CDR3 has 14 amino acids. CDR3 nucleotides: TGCGCCAGCAGCCAGGACGGAAACCAAGAGACCCAGTACTTC. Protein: CASSQDGNQETQYF.

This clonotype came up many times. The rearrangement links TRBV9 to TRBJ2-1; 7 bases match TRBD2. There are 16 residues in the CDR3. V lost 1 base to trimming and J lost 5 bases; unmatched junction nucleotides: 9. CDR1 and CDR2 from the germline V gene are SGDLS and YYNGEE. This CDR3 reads CASSVTSSGAHNEQFF. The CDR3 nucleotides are TGTGCCAGCAGCGTAACCTCCAGCGGGGCCCACAATGAGCAGTTCTTC.

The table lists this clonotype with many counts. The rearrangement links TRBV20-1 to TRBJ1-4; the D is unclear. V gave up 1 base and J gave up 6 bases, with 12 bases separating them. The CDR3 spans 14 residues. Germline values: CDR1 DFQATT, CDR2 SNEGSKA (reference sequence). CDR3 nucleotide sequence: TGCAGTGCTAGAGTTTTAGGGTTTGATGAAAAACTGTTTTTT. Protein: CSARVLGFDEKLFF.

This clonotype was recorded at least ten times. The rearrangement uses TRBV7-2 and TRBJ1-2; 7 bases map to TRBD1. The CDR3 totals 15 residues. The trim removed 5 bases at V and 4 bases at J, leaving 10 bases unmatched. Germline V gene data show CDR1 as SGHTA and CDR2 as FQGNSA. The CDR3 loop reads CASSPSQDRSYGYTF. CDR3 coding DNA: TGTGCCAGCAGCCCCTCGCAGGACAGGAGCTATGGCTACACCTTC.

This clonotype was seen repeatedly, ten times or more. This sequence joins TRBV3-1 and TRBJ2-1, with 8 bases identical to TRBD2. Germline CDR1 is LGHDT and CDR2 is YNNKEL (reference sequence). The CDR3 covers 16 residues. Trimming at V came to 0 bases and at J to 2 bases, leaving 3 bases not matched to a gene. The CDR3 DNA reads TGTGCCAGCAGCCAAGAGCGGGAGGAACCCTACAATGAGCAGTTCTTC. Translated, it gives CASSQEREEPYNEQFF.

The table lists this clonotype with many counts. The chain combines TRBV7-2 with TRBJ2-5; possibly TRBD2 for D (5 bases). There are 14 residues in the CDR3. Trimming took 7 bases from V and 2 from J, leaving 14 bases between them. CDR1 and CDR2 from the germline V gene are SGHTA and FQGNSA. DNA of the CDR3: TGTGCCAGCATCGAAAGGACGGGACAAGAGACCCAGTACTTC. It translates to CASIERTGQETQYF.

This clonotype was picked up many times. The CDR3 loop is CASSQGNGGNYEQYF. DNA of the CDR3: TGCGCCAGCAGCCAAGGAAACGGGGGTAACTACGAGCAGTACTTC. The V call is TRBV4-3, the J call TRBJ2-7, with D possibly TRBD2 on 6 matching bases. The germline CDR1 and CDR2 sequences are LGHNA and YSLEER. The CDR3 has 15 residues. The V gene lost 1 base and the J gene lost 3 bases, with 13 bases spanning the gap.

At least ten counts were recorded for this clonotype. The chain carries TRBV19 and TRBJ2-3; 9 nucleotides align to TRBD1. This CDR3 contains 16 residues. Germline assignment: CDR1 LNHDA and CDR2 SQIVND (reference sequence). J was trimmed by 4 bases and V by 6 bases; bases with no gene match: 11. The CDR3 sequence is CASSTGWTGVADTQYF. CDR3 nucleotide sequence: TGTGCCAGTAGCACCGGTTGGACAGGGGTGGCAGATACGCAGTATTTT.

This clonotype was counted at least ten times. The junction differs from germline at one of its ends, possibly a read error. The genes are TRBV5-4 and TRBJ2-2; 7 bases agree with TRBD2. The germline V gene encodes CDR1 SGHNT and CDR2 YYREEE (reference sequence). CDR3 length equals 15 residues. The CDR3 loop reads CASRLGGADTGELFF. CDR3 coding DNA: TGTGCCAGCAGGTTGGGAGGGGCTGACACCGGGGAGCTGTTTTTT.

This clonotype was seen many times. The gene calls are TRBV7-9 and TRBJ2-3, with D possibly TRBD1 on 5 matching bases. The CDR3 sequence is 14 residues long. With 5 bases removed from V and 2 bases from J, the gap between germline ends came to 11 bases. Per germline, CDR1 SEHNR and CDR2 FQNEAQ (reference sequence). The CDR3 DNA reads TGTGCCAGCAGCGCCGACAGTCCCACAGATACGCAGTATTTT. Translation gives CASSADSPTDTQYF.

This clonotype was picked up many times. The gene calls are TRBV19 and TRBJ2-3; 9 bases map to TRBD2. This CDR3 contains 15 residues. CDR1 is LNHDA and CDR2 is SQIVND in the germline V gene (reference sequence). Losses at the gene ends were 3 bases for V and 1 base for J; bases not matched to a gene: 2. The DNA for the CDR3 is TGTGCCAGTAGTATGTCTAGCGGGGGCACAGATACGCAGTATTTT. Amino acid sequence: CASSMSSGGTDTQYF. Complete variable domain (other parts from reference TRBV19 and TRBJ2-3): DGGITQSPKYLFRKEGQNVTLSCEQNLNHDAMYWYRQDPGQGLRLIYYSQIVNDFQKGDIAEGYSVSREKKESFPLTVTSAQKNPTAFYLCASSMSSGGTDTQYFGPGTRLTVL.

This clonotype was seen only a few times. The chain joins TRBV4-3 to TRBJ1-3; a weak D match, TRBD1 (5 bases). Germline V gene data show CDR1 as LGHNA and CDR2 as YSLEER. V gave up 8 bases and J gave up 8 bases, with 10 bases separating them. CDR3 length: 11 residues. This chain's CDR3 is CASRGEDTIYF. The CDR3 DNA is TGCGCCAGCCGGGGGGAGGACACCATATATTTT.

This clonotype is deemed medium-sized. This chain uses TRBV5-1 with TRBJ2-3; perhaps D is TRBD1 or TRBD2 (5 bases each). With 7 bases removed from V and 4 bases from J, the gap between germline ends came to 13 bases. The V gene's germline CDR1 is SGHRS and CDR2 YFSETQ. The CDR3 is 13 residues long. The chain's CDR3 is CASPPRGPDTQYF. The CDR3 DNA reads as TGCGCCAGCCCCCCCCGGGGCCCAGATACGCAGTATTTT.

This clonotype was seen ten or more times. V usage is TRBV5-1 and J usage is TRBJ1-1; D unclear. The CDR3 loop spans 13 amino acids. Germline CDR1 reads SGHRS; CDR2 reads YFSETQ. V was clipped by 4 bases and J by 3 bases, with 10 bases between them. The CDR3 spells CASSPEWDTEAFF. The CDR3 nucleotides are TGCGCCAGCAGCCCGGAGTGGGACACTGAAGCTTTCTTT.

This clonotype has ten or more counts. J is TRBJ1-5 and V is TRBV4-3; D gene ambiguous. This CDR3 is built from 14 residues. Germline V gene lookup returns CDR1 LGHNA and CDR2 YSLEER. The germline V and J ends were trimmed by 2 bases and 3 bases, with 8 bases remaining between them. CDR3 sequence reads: CASSQFPANQPQHF. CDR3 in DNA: TGCGCCAGCAGCCAATTCCCGGCCAATCAGCCCCAGCATTTT.

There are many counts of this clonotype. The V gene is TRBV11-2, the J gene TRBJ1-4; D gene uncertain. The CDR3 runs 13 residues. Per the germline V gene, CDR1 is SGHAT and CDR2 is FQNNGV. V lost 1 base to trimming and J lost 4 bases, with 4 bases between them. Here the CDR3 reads CASSLAINEKLFF. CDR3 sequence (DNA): TGTGCCAGCAGCTTAGCAATTAATGAAAAACTGTTTTTT.

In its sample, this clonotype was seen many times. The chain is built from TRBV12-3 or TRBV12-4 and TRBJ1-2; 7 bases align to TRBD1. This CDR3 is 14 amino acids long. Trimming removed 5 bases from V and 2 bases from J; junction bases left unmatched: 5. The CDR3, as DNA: TGTGCCAGCAGTGCCAGGGGGAGCAACTATGGCTACACCTTC. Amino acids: CASSARGSNYGYTF.

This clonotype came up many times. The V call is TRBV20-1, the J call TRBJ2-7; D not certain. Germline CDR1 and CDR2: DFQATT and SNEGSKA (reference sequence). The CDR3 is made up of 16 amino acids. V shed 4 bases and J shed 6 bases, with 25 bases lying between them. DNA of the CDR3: TGCAGTGCTACAAAAAGTACCCCCCGGGCGCGGAGCGAGCAGTACTTC. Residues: CSATKSTPRARSEQYF.

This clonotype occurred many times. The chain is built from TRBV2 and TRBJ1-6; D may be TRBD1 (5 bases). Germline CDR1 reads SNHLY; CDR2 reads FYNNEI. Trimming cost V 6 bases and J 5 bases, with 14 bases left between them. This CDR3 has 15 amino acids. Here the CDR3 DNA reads TGTGCCAGCAGCCCCGGGACGGCAAATAATTCACCCCTCCACTTT. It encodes CASSPGTANNSPLHF.

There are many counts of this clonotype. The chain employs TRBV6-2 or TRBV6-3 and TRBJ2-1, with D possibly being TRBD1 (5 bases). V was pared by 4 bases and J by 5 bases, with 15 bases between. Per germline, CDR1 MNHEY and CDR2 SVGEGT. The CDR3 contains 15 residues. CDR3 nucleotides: TGTGCCAGCAGTTCGGCAGGGTCTTTCGACAATGAGCAGTTCTTC. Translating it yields CASSSAGSFDNEQFF.

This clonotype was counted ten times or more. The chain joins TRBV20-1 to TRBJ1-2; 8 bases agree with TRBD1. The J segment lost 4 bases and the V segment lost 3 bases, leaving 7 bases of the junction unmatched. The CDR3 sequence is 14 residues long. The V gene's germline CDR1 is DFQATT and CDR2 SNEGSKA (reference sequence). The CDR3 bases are TGCAGTGCTAGGGTTGGGACAGGAGGCTATGGCTACACCTTC. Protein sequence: CSARVGTGGYGYTF.

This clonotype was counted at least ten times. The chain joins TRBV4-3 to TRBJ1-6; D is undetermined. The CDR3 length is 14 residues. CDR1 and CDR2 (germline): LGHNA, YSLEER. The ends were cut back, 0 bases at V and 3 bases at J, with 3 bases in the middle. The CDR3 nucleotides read TGCGCCAGCAGCCAAGAGGACTATAATTCACCCCTCCACTTT. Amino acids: CASSQEDYNSPLHF.

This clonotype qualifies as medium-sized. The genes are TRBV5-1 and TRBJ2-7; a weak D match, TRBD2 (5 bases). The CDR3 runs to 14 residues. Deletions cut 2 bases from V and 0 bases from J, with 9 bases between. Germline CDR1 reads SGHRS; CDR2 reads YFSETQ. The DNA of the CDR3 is TGCGCCAGCAGCTTTAGCGCCACCTCCTACGAGCAGTACTTC. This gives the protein CASSFSATSYEQYF.